This entry lists 25 T cell receptor beta chains sequenced from one sample in a study of Ad26.COV2.S vaccination and SARS-CoV-2 variants. Here immunoSEQ multiplex PCR was the method, and the copy in TCRdb shows in-frame clones only, minus some. The repertoire holds some 500,000 clones, with 89% as singletons. The treatment: 15 to 20 received Ad26.COV2.S at low or high dose, single or two shots; about 5 received placebo; per-sample allocation not given. Following the first vaccine or placebo injection, samples were taken on day 63. The sequences come from peripheral blood, collected in a trial of Ad26.COV2.S vaccine versus placebo. All receptors derive from a person between 18 and 60 years old who received the Ad26.COV2.S COVID-19 vaccine or a placebo.

The chain couples TRBV5-1 to TRBJ1-3; no clear D. Germline V gene sequence: CDR1 SGHRS, CDR2 YFSETQ. The CDR3 covers 15 residues. Trimming took 0 bases from V and 4 from J, leaving 11 bases between them. The CDR3 DNA is TGCGCCAGCAGCTTGGGGGCCTGGGAAGGAAACACCATATATTTT. Protein product: CASSLGAWEGNTIYF.

The chain links TRBV7-2 to TRBJ2-2; D gene ambiguous. Germline V CDR1 and CDR2: SGHTA, FQGNSA. V was cut by 1 base and J by 0 bases, with 6 bases left in between. This CDR3 contains 15 residues. In DNA, the CDR3 is TGTGCCAGCAGCTTAGGGAACACGAACACCGGGGAGCTGTTTTTT. Protein: CASSLGNTNTGELFF.

Regarding this clone: The junction departs from the called germline gene at one end, perhaps through a read error. The chain uses TRBV27 and TRBJ2-7, with unresolved D. Germline V gives CDR1 MNHEY, CDR2 SMNVEV (reference sequence). This CDR3 contains 14 residues. CDR3 sequence: CASSISLNTYEQYF. CDR3 sequence (DNA): TGTGCCAGCAGTATATCCCTTAATACCTACGAGCAGTACTTC.

The chain recombines TRBV9 with TRBJ2-1; D unclear. The germline V and J ends were trimmed by 4 bases and 2 bases, with 4 bases remaining between them. Germline V gives CDR1 SGDLS, CDR2 YYNGEE. CDR3 length equals 12 residues. This CDR3 is CASSQTYNEQFF. CDR3 in DNA: TGTGCCAGCAGCCAAACCTACAATGAGCAGTTCTTC.

This chain uses TRBV5-1 with TRBJ1-2; D is uncertain. The V gene's germline CDR1 is SGHRS and CDR2 YFSETQ. CDR3 length equals 15 residues. Trimming removed 1 base from V and 1 base from J, with 11 bases in between. The CDR3 DNA reads TGCGCCAGCAGCTTGCGAGGAGATAATAACTATGGCTACACCTTC. Amino acid sequence: CASSLRGDNNYGYTF.

This chain uses TRBV6-5 with TRBJ2-3, with D possibly TRBD2 on 6 matching bases. Trimming pared 6 bases from V and 3 bases from J, leaving 13 bases between. The CDR3 extends over 14 amino acids. CDR1 and CDR2 (germline): MNHEY, SVGAGI. The DNA of the CDR3 is TGTGCCAGCAGGCGGGGATCTAGGACAGATACGCAGTATTTT. Translating gives CASRRGSRTDTQYF.

As regards this clone: Within the sample, other DNA sequences also encode this same CDR3. The chain joins TRBV11-3 to TRBJ1-1; no firm D call. CDR3 length equals 13 residues. Germline V CDR1 and CDR2: SGHNT, YENEEA. V lost 2 bases to trimming and J lost 1 base, with 5 bases between them. CDR3 DNA: TGTGCCAGCAGCTTACAGGAGAACACTGAAGCTTTCTTT. Amino acid sequence: CASSLQENTEAFF. Variable domain in full (rest from reference TRBV11-3 and TRBJ1-1): EAGVVQSPRYKIIEKKQPVAFWCNPISGHNTLYWYLQNLGQGPELLIRYENEEAVDDSQLPKDRFSAERLKGVDSTLKIQPAELGDSAVYLCASSLQENTEAFFGQGTRLTVV.

This rearrangement joins TRBV5-1 to TRBJ1-2; TRBD1 agrees at 9 bases. This CDR3 comprises 16 residues. The ends lost 5 bases at V and 0 bases at J; junction bases unmatched: 8. Germline lookup yields CDR1 SGHRS and CDR2 YFSETQ. CDR3 in DNA: TGCGCCAGCAGTATCGTACAGGGGGCAGCTAACTATGGCTACACCTTC. Its translation: CASSIVQGAANYGYTF.

The CDR3: CSVEGTTSMSDEQFF. CDR3 in DNA: TGCAGCGTTGAAGGCACCACCTCGATGTCCGATGAGCAGTTCTTC. The chain uses TRBV29-1 and TRBJ2-1; no clear D. V dropped 1 base and J dropped 8 bases, with 18 bases sitting between them. Looked up from germline, CDR1 is SQVTM and CDR2 is ANQGSEA. This CDR3 comprises 15 residues.

The rearrangement joins TRBV6-5 to TRBJ1-1; TRBD1 is a possible D gene (6 bases). This CDR3 contains 14 residues. The germline V and J ends were trimmed by 4 bases and 7 bases, with 16 bases remaining between them. Germline-derived CDR1 and CDR2 are MNHEY and SVGAGI. CDR3: CASSWRGLLVEAFF. The CDR3 DNA sequence: TGTGCCAGCAGTTGGAGGGGGTTATTGGTTGAAGCTTTCTTT.

CDR3 bases: TGTGCCAGCAGTCCACTACCGGACCCGAGGGCAAATTCACCCCTCCACTTT. Encoded protein: CASSPLPDPRANSPLHF. This rearrangement joins TRBV27 to TRBJ1-6; the D is unclear. The CDR3 loop spans 17 amino acids. Germline CDR1 and CDR2: MNHEY and SMNVEV (reference sequence). V lost 5 bases to trimming and J lost 7 bases, with 21 bases between them.

This clone has a single count. The sample has other DNA sequences that encode this CDR3 too. V usage is TRBV5-1 and J usage is TRBJ2-5; 7 bases align to TRBD1. V trimming: 4 bases; J trimming: 2 bases; junction bases outside the gene matches: 2. CDR3 size: 13 residues. Germline CDR1 SGHRS, CDR2 YFSETQ. The CDR3: CASSQGQQETQYF. CDR3 in DNA: TGCGCCAGCAGCCAGGGACAGCAAGAGACCCAGTACTTC.

The chain joins TRBV5-1 to TRBJ1-1, with 7 positions matching TRBD1. V shed 2 bases and J 1 base; nucleotides not matched to a gene: 5. The CDR3 has 15 residues. Per germline, CDR1 SGHRS and CDR2 YFSETQ. CDR3 DNA sequence: TGCGCCAGCAGCTTTCCCAGGGGGGAGAACACTGAAGCTTTCTTT. This translates into CASSFPRGENTEAFF. Drawing the rest from reference TRBV5-1 and TRBJ1-1, the complete variable domain is KAGVTQTPRYLIKTRGQQVTLSCSPISGHRSVSWYQQTPGQGLQFLFEYFSETQRNKGNFPGRFSGRQFSNSRSEMNVSTLELGDSALYLCASSFPRGENTEAFFGQGTRLTVV.

The rearrangement joins TRBV24-1 to TRBJ2-3; D could derive from TRBD1 or TRBD2 (6 bases each). Trimming pared 8 bases from V and 3 bases from J, leaving 14 bases between. Germline CDR1 reads KGHDR; CDR2 reads SFDVKD. The CDR3 length is 14 residues. Here the CDR3 reads CATTPGAGTDTQYF. As DNA, the CDR3 is TGTGCCACCACACCGGGGGCCGGGACAGATACGCAGTATTTT.

The chain is built from TRBV12-5 and TRBJ1-2; 9 bases align to TRBD1. Germline CDR1 reads LGHNT; CDR2 reads FRNRAP. The CDR3 consists of 13 residues. V shed 6 bases, J shed 4 bases, and the junction held 3 bases outside the gene matches. The CDR3 is CASGQGAGYGYTF. The CDR3 DNA follows: TGTGCTAGTGGACAGGGGGCTGGCTATGGCTACACCTTC.

As to this clone: The same CDR3 can be traced to other DNA sequences in this sample. This chain links TRBV5-1 with TRBJ1-6, with 8 bases that match TRBD1. Germline CDR1 and CDR2: SGHRS and YFSETQ. J lost 10 bases, V lost 3 bases, and 3 bases had no gene match. This CDR3 is 13 amino acids long. Here the CDR3 reads CASSSQGGSPLHF. CDR3 coding DNA: TGCGCCAGCAGCTCACAGGGGGGATCACCCCTCCACTTT.

This chain joins TRBV7-3 and TRBJ2-1, with D maybe TRBD2 (6 bases). The CDR3 has 17 amino acids. The V end was cut by 4 bases, the J end by 0 bases, with 16 bases between. CDR1 SGHTA and CDR2 FQGTGA come from the germline V gene. The CDR3: CASSSRLGTSSYNEQFF. The CDR3 nucleotides read TGTGCCAGCAGCTCAAGACTAGGGACCAGCTCCTACAATGAGCAGTTCTTC.

The CDR3 here is CASSLQGFREQYV. CDR3 DNA sequence: TGTGCCAGCAGTCTACAGGGTTTCCGCGAGCAGTACGTC. V and J are TRBV6-2 or TRBV6-3 and TRBJ2-7, with D perhaps TRBD1 (6 bases). The CDR3 has 13 amino acids. Germline V lookup: CDR1 MNHEY, CDR2 SVGEGT. V lost 5 bases to trimming and J lost 6 bases, with 14 bases between them.

The gene calls are TRBV4-2 and TRBJ2-3; D may be TRBD1 (6 bases). This CDR3 has 15 residues. Germline V CDR1 and CDR2: LGHNA, YNFKEQ. Trimming took off 5 bases at V and 5 bases at J, with 17 bases between the two ends. Here the CDR3 DNA reads TGTGCCAGCAGCGTGCCAGGGGATGGACAAGATACGCAGTATTTT. It is translated as CASSVPGDGQDTQYF.

This clone was seen once. The J gene is TRBJ2-1, the V gene TRBV9, with 10 bases lining up with TRBD2. With V trimmed by 3 bases and J by 4 bases, 4 bases remained unmatched. Germline CDR1 SGDLS, CDR2 YYNGEE. The CDR3 extends over 15 amino acids. CDR3 sequence: CASSGTSGLYNEQFF. The CDR3 coding sequence is TGTGCCAGCAGCGGGACTAGCGGACTTTACAATGAGCAGTTCTTC.

The chain carries TRBV3-1 (or the pseudogene TRBV3-2) and TRBJ2-2; D remains ambiguous. V was pared by 0 bases and J by 7 bases, with 9 bases between. The CDR3 spans 14 residues. Germline CDR1 is LGHDT and CDR2 is YNNKEL (reference sequence). For the CDR3, the DNA is TGTGCCAGCAGCCAAGATTATTTGAGCGGGGAGCTGTTTTTT. It codes for CASSQDYLSGELFF.

This clone appeared a single time. The gene calls are TRBV6-5 and TRBJ1-1; D is perhaps TRBD1 (5 bases). The CDR3 sequence is 13 residues long. Germline lookup yields CDR1 MNHEY and CDR2 SVGAGI. Trimming shortened V by 4 bases and J by 4 bases, and 10 bases separated the two germline ends. The DNA of the CDR3 is TGTGCCAGCAGTTTCGCTGGGGGCACTGAAGCTTTCTTT. It specifies CASSFAGGTEAFF.

The rearrangement uses TRBV18 and TRBJ1-5; a possible D gene is TRBD1 (5 bases). In germline, CDR1 is KGHSH, CDR2 LQKENI. The CDR3 is 16 amino acids. Trimming stripped 1 base from V and 8 bases from J, with 18 bases between. CDR3 sequence reads: CASSPRQLPSGEPQHF. The CDR3, as DNA: TGTGCCAGCTCACCACGACAGCTACCTAGTGGGGAGCCCCAGCATTTT.

The chain combines TRBV5-1 with TRBJ1-1, with D uncertain. This CDR3 contains 14 residues. CDR1 is SGHRS and CDR2 is YFSETQ in the germline V gene. V was shortened by 1 base and J by 2 bases, with 9 bases between the two germline ends. CDR3 protein: CASSLTEINTEAFF. In DNA form, the CDR3 reads TGCGCCAGCAGCTTGACAGAGATTAACACTGAAGCTTTCTTT.

The CDR3 loop is CSARGGYEQYV. CDR3 DNA sequence: TGCAGTGCTAGAGGAGGCTACGAGCAGTACGTC. V gene TRBV20-1 combines with J gene TRBJ2-7; D call uncertain. Germline V gives CDR1 DFQATT, CDR2 SNEGSKA (reference sequence). The CDR3 has 11 amino acids. V was pared by 1 base and J by 3 bases, with 4 bases between.